This note documents a single T cell receptor beta chain sequence. Measured with immunoSEQ multiplex PCR; TCRdb has only the in-frame clones, and not every one. The sample yields fewer than 40,000 clones, approximately 93% seen once. The data were taken from a study of control samples from healthy donors and cancer patients. The CDR3 spans 14 residues. The trim removed 3 bases at V and 2 bases at J, leaving 2 bases unmatched. Germline V gene data show CDR1 as SEHNR and CDR2 as FQNEAQ (reference sequence). Sequencing was carried out using PBMCs. The TCR was taken from a man in his forties with colorectal cancer. This rearrangement joins TRBV7-9 to TRBJ2-7; TRBD2 agrees at 9 bases. This CDR3 is CASSFLAGTYEQYF. CDR3 nucleotides: TGTGCCAGCAGCTTTCTAGCGGGGACCTACGAGCAGTACTTC.